These 13 T cell receptor beta chains were sequenced from one sample in a study of cytomegalovirus exposure and HLA in healthy donors. The data were produced by immunoSEQ multiplex PCR, yet TCRdb's version contains in-frame clones alone and is incomplete. The data show a few hundred thousand clones, roughly 90% seen once. Source material: PBMCs. These receptors were obtained from a young woman in good health and CMV-seronegative.

The V and J genes are TRBV18 and TRBJ2-3, with 9 bases matching TRBD1. Germline CDR1 KGHSH, CDR2 LQKENI. V dropped 0 bases and J dropped 4; count of bases not matched to a gene: 8. This CDR3 region has 17 residues. In DNA, the CDR3 is TGTGCCAGCTCACCACCGGGACAGGGATCCGCCGCAGATACGCAGTATTTT. Its translation is CASSPPGQGSAADTQYF.

V gene TRBV4-1 combines with J gene TRBJ2-6; 10 nucleotides agree with TRBD1. V gave up 4 bases and J gave up 0 bases; unmatched junction bases: 12. The CDR3 covers 20 residues. Germline values: CDR1 MGHRA, CDR2 YSYEKL. CDR3 DNA: TGCGCCAGCAGCCTTCTCCCCCGGGACAGGGGCCTCTCTGGGGCCAACGTCCTGACTTTC. Encoded protein: CASSLLPRDRGLSGANVLTF.

Comment on this clone: One end of the junction fails to match germline, which may point to a read error. The chain is built from TRBV9 and TRBJ1-2; 11 bases line up with TRBD1. Germline CDR1 SGDLS, CDR2 YYNGEE. The CDR3 extends over 13 amino acids. This chain's CDR3 is CASSGSPDRGLHF. CDR3 bases: TGTGCCAGCAGCGGCAGCCCGGACAGGGGGCTTCACTTC. Full variable domain (outside the CDR3, taken from reference TRBV9 and TRBJ1-2): DSGVTQTPKHLITATGQRVTLRCSPRSGDLSVYWYQQSLDQGLQFLIQYYNGEERAKGNILERFSAQQFPDLHSELNLSSLELGDSALYFCASSGSPDRGLHFGSGTRLTVV.

The CDR3 bases are TGTGCCACCAGCAGAGATCTAGTAGCGGGAGGGATCGAGCAGTACTTC. Translating gives CATSRDLVAGGIEQYF. The V and J genes are TRBV15 and TRBJ2-7; TRBD2 aligns across 11 bases. Germline CDR1 is LNHNV and CDR2 is YYDKDF (reference sequence). J was trimmed by 6 bases and V by 0 bases; bases with no gene match: 7. The CDR3 has 16 residues. Filled out from reference TRBV15 and TRBJ2-7, the complete variable domain reads DAMVIQNPRYQVTQFGKPVTLSCSQTLNHNVMYWYQQKSSQAPKLLFHYYDKDFNNEADTPDNFQSRRPNTSFCFLDIRSPGLGDTAMYLCATSRDLVAGGIEQYFGPGTRLTVT.

The V gene is TRBV5-1, the J gene TRBJ1-1; 7 nucleotides line up with TRBD1. There are 15 residues in the CDR3. Trimming at V came to 4 bases and at J to 2 bases, leaving 8 bases not matched to a gene. The V gene's germline CDR1 is SGHRS and CDR2 YFSETQ. The CDR3 DNA reads TGCGCCAGCAGCCCAACTACAGGGGACAACACTGAAGCTTTCTTT. The encoded protein is CASSPTTGDNTEAFF.

As for this clone: One end of the junction is discordant with germline, which a read error may explain. The J gene is TRBJ2-7, the V gene TRBV2, with 8 bases that match TRBD1. This CDR3 has 10 residues. Per the germline V gene, CDR1 is SNHLY and CDR2 is FYNNEI. In DNA, the CDR3 is TGTGCCAGCAGAGGACAGGGTGCGCTTTTC. It translates to CASRGQGALF.

In this sample, this clone turned up once. The chain recombines TRBV9 with TRBJ1-4, with 7 bases fitting TRBD1. V gave up 0 bases and J gave up 4 bases; unmatched junction bases: 3. Per germline, CDR1 SGDLS and CDR2 YYNGEE. The CDR3 has 15 amino acids. The CDR3, as DNA: TGTGCCAGCAGCGTAGACGGGGACAGTAATGAAAAACTGTTTTTT. It is translated as CASSVDGDSNEKLFF.

This CDR3 reads CASSAGQGSYNEQFF. CDR3 in DNA: TGTGCCAGCAGCGCGGGACAGGGGTCCTACAATGAGCAGTTCTTC. The chain uses TRBV9 and TRBJ2-1; 10 bases fit TRBD1. The CDR3 is made up of 15 amino acids. The germline gives CDR1 SGDLS, CDR2 YYNGEE. Trimming cost V 3 bases and J 1 base; bases outside gene matches: 1.

V and J are TRBV10-1 and TRBJ2-7; TRBD2 matches at 7 bases. Trimming took 0 bases from V and 3 from J; bases not matched to a gene: 5. CDR3 length: 15 residues. From germline, CDR1 is WNHNN and CDR2 SYGVQD (reference sequence). This chain's CDR3 is CASSESLRDYYEQYF. DNA of the CDR3: TGCGCCAGCAGTGAGTCACTGCGGGACTACTACGAGCAGTACTTC.

The chain has TRBV27 and TRBJ2-5; 10 bases match TRBD2. J gave up 5 bases and V 6 bases, and 6 bases lay outside the gene matches. The germline CDR1 and CDR2 sequences are MNHEY and SMNVEV (reference sequence). This CDR3 spans 14 amino acids. This CDR3 reads CASRLGSGGETQYF. As DNA, the CDR3 is TGTGCCAGCAGACTTGGTAGCGGGGGGGAGACCCAGTACTTC.

In its sample, this clone was seen many times. The chain recombines TRBV27 with TRBJ2-7; D gene uncertain. Trimming took 5 bases from V and 4 from J, leaving 6 bases between them. The CDR3 is 11 residues long. Germline-derived CDR1 and CDR2 are MNHEY and SMNVEV (reference sequence). The CDR3 nucleotides read TGTGCCAGCAGTCCCGGGTACGAGCAGTACTTC. As protein: CASSPGYEQYF.

This sequence joins TRBV18 and TRBJ1-1; no reliable D call. The CDR3 consists of 15 residues. V shed 2 bases and J shed 1 base, with 11 bases lying between them. In germline, CDR1 is KGHSH, CDR2 LQKENI. The CDR3: CASSPYTGENTEAFF. The CDR3 coding sequence is TGTGCCAGCTCACCATACACCGGGGAGAACACTGAAGCTTTCTTT.

This clone came up many times. The rearrangement joins TRBV4-2 to TRBJ1-6; D remains unclear. This CDR3 comprises 16 residues. V dropped 0 bases and J dropped 10 bases, with 16 bases sitting between them. CDR1 and CDR2 from the germline V gene are LGHNA and YNFKEQ. CDR3 nucleotides: TGTGCCAGCAGCCAAGATCTGGAAGGGAGCGGGTCACCCCTCCACTTT. The encoded protein is CASSQDLEGSGSPLHF.